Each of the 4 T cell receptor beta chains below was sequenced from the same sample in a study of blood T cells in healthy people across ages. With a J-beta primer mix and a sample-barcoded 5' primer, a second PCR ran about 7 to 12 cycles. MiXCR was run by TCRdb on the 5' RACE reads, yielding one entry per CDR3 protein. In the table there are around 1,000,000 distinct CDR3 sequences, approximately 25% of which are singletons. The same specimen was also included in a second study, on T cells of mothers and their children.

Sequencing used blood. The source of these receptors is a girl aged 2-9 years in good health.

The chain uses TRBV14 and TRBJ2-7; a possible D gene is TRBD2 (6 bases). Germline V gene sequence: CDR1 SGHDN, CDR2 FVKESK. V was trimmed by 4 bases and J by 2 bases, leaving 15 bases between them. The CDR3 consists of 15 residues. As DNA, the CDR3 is TGTGCCAGCAGCCGACTTACGGCGGGGACCTACGAGCAGTACTTC. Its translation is CASSRLTAGTYEQYF. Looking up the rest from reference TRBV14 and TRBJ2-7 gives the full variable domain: EAGVTQFPSHSVIEKGQTVTLRCDPISGHDNLYWYRRVMGKEIKFLLHFVKESKQDESGMPNNRFLAERTGGTYSTLKVQPAELEDSGVYFCASSRLTAGTYEQYFGPGTRLTVT.

CDR3 DNA: TGCGCCAGCAGCTTGGGCGTCAGCTCTGAAGGGACCCAGTACTTC. Its translation: CASSLGVSSEGTQYF. V and J are TRBV5-1 and TRBJ2-5; no clear D gene. The CDR3 length is 15 residues. Germline CDR1 SGHRS, CDR2 YFSETQ. The ends were cut back, 0 bases at V and 7 bases at J, with 16 bases in the middle.

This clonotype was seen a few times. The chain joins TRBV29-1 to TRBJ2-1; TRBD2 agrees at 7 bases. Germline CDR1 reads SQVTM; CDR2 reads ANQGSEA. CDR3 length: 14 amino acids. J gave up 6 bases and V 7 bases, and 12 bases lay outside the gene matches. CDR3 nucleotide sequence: TGCAGCGCCGCCCGGGGGAGGGCCCCCAATGAGCAGTTCTTC. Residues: CSAARGRAPNEQFF.

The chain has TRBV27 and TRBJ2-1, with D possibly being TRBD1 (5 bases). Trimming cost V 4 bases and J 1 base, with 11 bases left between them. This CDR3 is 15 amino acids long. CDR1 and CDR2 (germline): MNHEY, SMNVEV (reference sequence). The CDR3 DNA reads TGTGCCAGCAGTTATCAGGGCAGGTCCTACAATGAGCAGTTCTTC. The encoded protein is CASSYQGRSYNEQFF.